The 25 T cell receptor beta chains below come from one sample, sequenced in a study of blood T cell repertoires in COVID-19. The table came from immunoSEQ multiplex PCR; TCRdb's copy has only in-frame clones and leaves some out. The sample yields about 94,000 clones, 80% seen once. Sequenced sample: peripheral blood. The receptors were gathered from a human donor in a cohort sampled during active COVID-19.

J is TRBJ2-3 and V is TRBV18; D gene unclear. Looked up from germline, CDR1 is KGHSH and CDR2 is LQKENI. The CDR3 has 17 residues. Trimming cost V 0 bases and J 4 bases, with 17 bases left between them. The chain's CDR3 is CASSPPPAHTLSDTQYF. DNA of the CDR3: TGTGCCAGCTCACCACCCCCTGCCCATACCCTATCAGATACGCAGTATTTT.

This sequence joins TRBV19 and TRBJ2-7, with D maybe TRBD1 (5 bases). V shed 5 bases and J shed 3 bases, with 11 bases lying between them. The CDR3 length is 13 residues. CDR1 is LNHDA and CDR2 is SQIVND in the germline V gene (reference sequence). CDR3 sequence (DNA): TGTGCCAGTAGTGCCTACCAGGGCTACGAGCAGTACTTC. It encodes CASSAYQGYEQYF.

The V and J genes are TRBV7-8 and TRBJ1-1; no firm D call. Germline values: CDR1 SGHVS, CDR2 FQNEAQ. This CDR3 is 12 amino acids long. The V end lost 3 bases, the J end lost 2 bases, and 4 bases lay between the germline ends. CDR3 in DNA: TGTGCCAGCAGCTTTCAAAACACTGAAGCTTTCTTT. Encoded protein: CASSFQNTEAFF.

The chain has TRBV6-5 and TRBJ2-3; no definite D call. CDR1 is MNHEY and CDR2 is SVGAGI in the germline V gene. This CDR3 has 12 amino acids. V gave up 10 bases and J gave up 8 bases, with 16 bases separating them. In DNA form, the CDR3 reads TGTGCCACGTTATCAGGTGACCGTACGCAGTATTTT. The encoded protein is CATLSGDRTQYF.

The rearrangement links TRBV6-5 to TRBJ1-1, with 8 bases that match TRBD1. CDR1 MNHEY and CDR2 SVGAGI come from the germline V gene. CDR3 length: 12 amino acids. The J segment lost 10 bases and the V segment lost 5 bases, leaving 6 bases of the junction unmatched. DNA of the CDR3: TGTGCCAGCAGTCCCAGGGGGCTAGTAGCTTTCTTT. Translated, it gives CASSPRGLVAFF.

V gene TRBV4-2 combines with J gene TRBJ2-7, with D maybe TRBD2 (7 bases). The germline gives CDR1 LGHNA, CDR2 YNFKEQ. The CDR3 spans 16 residues. V lost 0 bases to trimming and J lost 0 bases, with 12 bases between them. CDR3 sequence (DNA): TGTGCCAGCAGCCAAGATGGGGCGGGGGCCTCCTACGAGCAGTACTTC. Translated: CASSQDGAGASYEQYF.

V is TRBV5-1 and J is TRBJ2-1; TRBD1 might be the D (6 bases). The CDR3 consists of 15 residues. The germline V gene encodes CDR1 SGHRS and CDR2 YFSETQ. V was trimmed by 0 bases and J by 8 bases, leaving 15 bases between them. CDR3 nucleotides: TGCGCCAGCAGCTTGGAGTACAGGGTATTCGATGAGCAGTTCTTC. Amino acids: CASSLEYRVFDEQFF. The full variable domain, in which reference TRBV5-1 and TRBJ2-1 provide the parts outside the CDR3, is KAGVTQTPRYLIKTRGQQVTLSCSPISGHRSVSWYQQTPGQGLQFLFEYFSETQRNKGNFPGRFSGRQFSNSRSEMNVSTLELGDSALYLCASSLEYRVFDEQFFGPGTRLTVL.

The genes are TRBV13 and TRBJ2-3; the D gene is possibly TRBD2 (6 bases). The length of the CDR3 is 14 residues. Trimming pared 3 bases from V and 5 bases from J, leaving 12 bases between. Per the germline V gene, CDR1 is PRHDT and CDR2 is FYEKMQ (reference sequence). The CDR3 is CASSLTGDLDTQYF. The DNA of the CDR3 is TGTGCCAGCAGCTTGACGGGAGATCTAGATACGCAGTATTTT.

This clone was seen a handful of times. The chain recombines TRBV5-5 with TRBJ2-7; 8 bases align to TRBD1. The germline gives CDR1 SGHKS, CDR2 YYEKEE (reference sequence). The CDR3 sequence is 14 residues long. Trimming removed 4 bases from V and 6 bases from J; junction bases left unmatched: 9. CDR3 sequence: CASSIRTGISEQYF. As DNA, the CDR3 is TGTGCCAGCAGCATCCGGACAGGGATCTCCGAGCAGTACTTC.

The DNA of the CDR3 is TGTGCCAGTAGCTCCGGGTGGAATCAGCCCCAGCATTTT. The encoded protein is CASSSGWNQPQHF. V and J are TRBV19 and TRBJ1-5; D not resolved. Per germline, CDR1 LNHDA and CDR2 SQIVND (reference sequence). Trimming took off 6 bases at V and 4 bases at J, with 10 bases between the two ends. The CDR3 length is 13 residues.

The CDR3 coding sequence is TGTGCCATCAGTGAGGGGCGTTATGGCTACACCTTC. Protein sequence: CAISEGRYGYTF. This chain connects TRBV10-3 to TRBJ1-2; no clear D. Trimming stripped 2 bases from V and 5 bases from J, with 6 bases between. Germline values: CDR1 ENHRY, CDR2 SYGVKD. The CDR3 is 12 residues long.

This clone was seen only a few times. The CDR3 protein is CASSLARNNEQFF. CDR3 coding DNA: TGTGCCAGCAGTTTGGCTAGGAACAATGAGCAGTTCTTC. This chain joins TRBV28 and TRBJ2-1; D is undetermined. Per germline, CDR1 MDHEN and CDR2 SYDVKM. Deletions cut 3 bases from V and 5 bases from J, with 8 bases between. CDR3 length equals 13 residues.

The chain carries TRBV5-1 and TRBJ2-7; 11 bases are a match to TRBD2. The CDR3 is made up of 14 amino acids. CDR1 is SGHRS and CDR2 is YFSETQ in the germline V gene. V was pared by 5 bases and J by 5 bases, with 6 bases of the junction left unmatched. For the CDR3, the DNA is TGCGCCAGCAGATGGACTAGCGGGCTCAACGAGCAGTACTTC. Encoded protein: CASRWTSGLNEQYF.

This chain uses TRBV10-3 with TRBJ2-2; D uncertain. The V end lost 6 bases, the J end lost 0 bases, and 14 bases lay between the germline ends. Germline CDR1 reads ENHRY; CDR2 reads SYGVKD. The length of the CDR3 is 16 residues. Written as DNA, the CDR3 is TGTGCCATCAGACCTGAGAGAGGCGCGAACACCGGGGAGCTGTTTTTT. Translated, it gives CAIRPERGANTGELFF.

The chain recombines TRBV18 with TRBJ2-7, with TRBD1 identical over 7 bases. CDR3 length: 15 residues. V was pared by 4 bases and J by 1 base, with 7 bases of the junction left unmatched. The germline V gene has CDR1 KGHSH and CDR2 LQKENI. The CDR3 bases are TGTGCCAGCTCACGGGACCGGGACAGTTCCTACGAGCAGTACTTC. The encoded protein is CASSRDRDSSYEQYF. The full variable domain, in which reference TRBV18 and TRBJ2-7 provide the parts outside the CDR3, is NAGVMQNPRHLVRRRGQEARLRCSPMKGHSHVYWYRQLPEEGLKFMVYLQKENIIDESGMPKERFSAEFPKEGPSILRIQQVVRGDSAAYFCASSRDRDSSYEQYFGPGTRLTVT.

The V and J genes are TRBV6-2 or TRBV6-3 and TRBJ2-7; maybe TRBD2 (5 bases). The CDR3 loop spans 13 amino acids. V was shortened by 1 base and J by 5 bases, with 9 bases between the two germline ends. Germline CDR1 is MNHEY and CDR2 is SVGEGT. In DNA form, the CDR3 reads TGTGCCAGCAGTTACTTTCGCGGGCACGAGCAGTACTTC. As protein: CASSYFRGHEQYF.

V gene TRBV5-1 combines with J gene TRBJ2-7, with TRBD2 matching 10 bases. Germline values: CDR1 SGHRS, CDR2 YFSETQ. The V gene end was trimmed by 3 bases and the J gene end by 4 bases; junction bases not matched to a gene: 4. The length of the CDR3 is 14 residues. CDR3 sequence (DNA): TGCGCCAGCAGCTCTAGCGGGAGTGCGTACGAGCAGTACTTC. Translating it yields CASSSSGSAYEQYF.

V usage is TRBV24-1 and J usage is TRBJ2-3; 11 bases map to TRBD2. Losses at the gene ends were 3 bases for V and 2 bases for J; bases not matched to a gene: 3. The CDR3 is 16 residues long. The V gene's germline CDR1 is KGHDR and CDR2 SFDVKD. This CDR3 is CATSDPSGRTTDTQYF. CDR3 DNA sequence: TGTGCCACCAGTGATCCTAGCGGGAGGACCACAGATACGCAGTATTTT.

In this sample, this clone turned up once. V usage is TRBV7-6 and J usage is TRBJ2-1; 7 bases are a match to TRBD1. CDR1 SGHVS and CDR2 FNYEAQ come from the germline V gene. V shed 5 bases and J 7 bases; nucleotides not matched to a gene: 11. The CDR3 length is 15 residues. The DNA for the CDR3 is TGTGCCAGCAGCCAGGGGGACAGCGTTGTTAATGAGCAGTTCTTC. It specifies CASSQGDSVVNEQFF.

This chain joins TRBV7-6 and TRBJ2-7, with D perhaps TRBD1 (5 bases). CDR1 SGHVS and CDR2 FNYEAQ come from the germline V gene. Between the trimmed V and J ends, which lost 1 base and 7 bases, there was a span of 17 bases. This CDR3 spans 15 amino acids. The CDR3 is CASSLVYQGTGEQYF. CDR3 DNA sequence: TGTGCCAGCAGCTTAGTTTACCAGGGTACAGGAGAGCAGTACTTC.

The chain links TRBV5-1 to TRBJ2-1; TRBD2 is a possible D gene (6 bases). With 3 bases removed from V and 0 bases from J, the gap between germline ends came to 7 bases. Per germline, CDR1 SGHRS and CDR2 YFSETQ. The CDR3 is made up of 14 amino acids. CDR3 amino acids: CASSYGSSYNEQFF. The DNA of the CDR3 is TGCGCCAGCAGCTACGGGAGCTCCTACAATGAGCAGTTCTTC.

DNA for the CDR3: TGTGCCAGCAGCGTCGGGACAGGGCTGTACGAGCAGTACTTC. This codes for CASSVGTGLYEQYF. The chain joins TRBV5-4 to TRBJ2-7; 9 bases align to TRBD1. The CDR3 has 14 amino acids. V trimming: 4 bases; J trimming: 4 bases; junction bases outside the gene matches: 6. Germline-derived CDR1 and CDR2 are SGHNT and YYREEE (reference sequence). Drawing the rest from reference TRBV5-4 and TRBJ2-7, the complete variable domain is ETGVTQSPTHLIKTRGQQVTLRCSSQSGHNTVSWYQQALGQGPQFIFQYYREEENGRGNFPPRFSGLQFPNYSSELNVNALELDDSALYLCASSVGTGLYEQYFGPGTRLTVT.

The chain uses TRBV3-1 (or the pseudogene TRBV3-2) and TRBJ1-3; possible D gene TRBD1, 5 bases. The ends were cut back, 8 bases at V and 0 bases at J, with 17 bases in the middle. The length of the CDR3 is 16 residues. The germline V gene has CDR1 LGHDT and CDR2 YNNKEL (reference sequence). The CDR3 region is CASPRRRTISGNTIYF. CDR3 nucleotide sequence: TGTGCCAGCCCGCGGCGACGGACAATCTCTGGAAACACCATATATTTT.

The chain has TRBV4-2 and TRBJ1-4, with 8 bases identical to TRBD1. This CDR3 has 20 amino acids. Germline CDR1 is LGHNA and CDR2 is YNFKEQ. The J segment lost 5 bases and the V segment lost 1 base, leaving 18 bases of the junction unmatched. The CDR3 DNA follows: TGTGCCAGCAGCCAAGCCCGACAGGGGAAGCTCTCGGAGCGGAATGAAAAACTGTTTTTT. Its translation: CASSQARQGKLSERNEKLFF.

The chain employs TRBV3-1 (or the pseudogene TRBV3-2) and TRBJ2-7; 13 bases map to TRBD2. J gave up 2 bases and V 4 bases, and 2 bases lay outside the gene matches. This CDR3 contains 15 residues. Germline V gene data show CDR1 as LGHDT and CDR2 as YNNKEL (reference sequence). CDR3 in DNA: TGTGCCAGCAGCCCTACTAGCGGGAGGGCCTACGAGCAGTACTTC. It yields the protein CASSPTSGRAYEQYF.